Following are 8 T cell receptor beta chains from one sample sequenced in a study of blood T cell repertoires in COVID-19. Clones were read by immunoSEQ multiplex PCR, and TCRdb kept only the in-frame ones, dropping some. The table has under 250,000 clones, about 82% seen once. The sequenced sample was peripheral blood. The receptors were gathered from a man older than 75 with acute or convalescent COVID-19.

This clone was counted between two and nine times. This chain uses TRBV6-5 with TRBJ1-4; maybe TRBD1 (5 bases). The CDR3 is 12 amino acids. Per the germline V gene, CDR1 is MNHEY and CDR2 is SVGAGI. Trimming left V 7 bases short and J 8 bases short, with 11 bases between. CDR3 protein: CASKAGREKLFF. CDR3 in DNA: TGTGCCAGCAAGGCGGGGCGGGAAAAACTGTTTTTT.

The chain uses TRBV9 and TRBJ1-2, with D tentatively TRBD1 (6 bases). Germline CDR1 is SGDLS and CDR2 is YYNGEE. The V and J ends lost 0 bases and 8 bases respectively, with 14 bases between them. This CDR3 is built from 14 residues. CDR3 loop: CASSVGAGEFGYTF. CDR3 in DNA: TGTGCCAGCAGCGTAGGGGCAGGGGAGTTCGGCTACACCTTC.

V is TRBV27 and J is TRBJ1-3; TRBD1 is a possible D gene (6 bases). The germline gives CDR1 MNHEY, CDR2 SMNVEV (reference sequence). The length of the CDR3 is 14 residues. Trimming pared 4 bases from V and 4 bases from J, leaving 11 bases between. The CDR3 region is CASSSTGSGNTIYF. The CDR3 coding sequence is TGTGCCAGCAGTTCCACAGGGAGCGGAAACACCATATATTTT.

The rearrangement uses TRBV6-6 and TRBJ2-1; TRBD2 matches at 9 bases. The V segment lost 2 bases and the J segment 10 bases; nucleotides outside the gene matches: 9. The CDR3 runs 15 residues. Germline loops: CDR1 MNHNY, CDR2 SVGAGI (reference sequence). The CDR3 sequence: CASSYVGSGGEEQFF. In DNA, the CDR3 is TGTGCCAGCAGTTACGTAGGTAGCGGGGGTGAAGAGCAGTTCTTC.

CDR3 sequence (DNA): TGTGCCAGTAGTACTGGGACTAGCGGGGCCGGGGAGCTGTTTTTT. Protein product: CASSTGTSGAGELFF. The chain has TRBV19 and TRBJ2-2; 13 bases agree with TRBD2. There are 15 residues in the CDR3. From germline, CDR1 is LNHDA and CDR2 SQIVND (reference sequence). The V segment lost 4 bases and the J segment 6 bases; nucleotides outside the gene matches: 2.

This clone showed up just once. The chain uses TRBV7-9 and TRBJ2-3, with TRBD1 as a possible D gene (5 bases). V was cut by 3 bases and J by 0 bases, with 10 bases left in between. Germline lookup yields CDR1 SEHNR and CDR2 FQNEAQ (reference sequence). The CDR3 consists of 15 residues. The chain's CDR3 is CASSLTETSTDTQYF. The CDR3 region has the DNA TGTGCCAGCAGCTTGACAGAAACTAGCACAGATACGCAGTATTTT.

The rearrangement links TRBV5-1 to TRBJ2-7; a weak D match, TRBD2 (5 bases). V was pared by 4 bases and J by 1 base, with 12 bases between. Germline loops: CDR1 SGHRS, CDR2 YFSETQ. The CDR3 runs 14 residues. CDR3: CASSVGIFSYEQYF. The CDR3, as DNA: TGCGCCAGCAGCGTCGGGATTTTTTCCTACGAGCAGTACTTC. Complete variable domain (other parts from reference TRBV5-1 and TRBJ2-7): KAGVTQTPRYLIKTRGQQVTLSCSPISGHRSVSWYQQTPGQGLQFLFEYFSETQRNKGNFPGRFSGRQFSNSRSEMNVSTLELGDSALYLCASSVGIFSYEQYFGPGTRLTVT.

This chain connects TRBV6-5 to TRBJ2-7; 7 bases match TRBD1. This CDR3 comprises 13 residues. The J segment lost 1 base and the V segment lost 8 bases, leaving 5 bases of the junction unmatched. Germline V gives CDR1 MNHEY, CDR2 SVGAGI. Here the CDR3 reads CASGSTGSYEQYF. The CDR3 coding sequence is TGTGCCAGCGGGTCGACAGGGTCCTACGAGCAGTACTTC.